The clone carrying this TCR beta chain was seen only a few times. Its antigen remains unknown. This entry belongs to a study of CD8 T cells in ankylosing spondylitis. Study findings and constraints: Some of these motif variants have turned up before, in reports on reactive arthritis synovial fluid and blood. Significant enrichment of disease-linked clones was reportedly seen in matched ankylosing spondylitis synovial fluid. With a CD8+ phenotype, disease-linked clones were relatively rare in peripheral blood.

The CDR3 runs to 13 residues. The V gene lost 4 bases and the J gene lost 0 bases, with 6 bases spanning the gap. The V gene's germline CDR1 is SQVTM and CDR2 ANQGSEA. The TCR beta libraries were generated through quantitative 5'-RACE incorporating molecular barcodes. TCRdb analysed the 5' RACE reads with MiXCR anew, one entry per CDR3 protein. Of about 150,000 distinct CDR3 sequences listed, 5.5% to 7.5% were seen once; the top ten hold under 15%. The gene calls are TRBV29-1 and TRBJ1-4; D call uncertain. The clonotype originates from a female donor with ankylosing spondylitis or in good health (not recorded which). Material: blood, either unsorted or a sorted T cell fraction (not recorded which). CDR3 loop: CSVGAATNEKLFF. The CDR3 DNA reads TGCAGCGTTGGCGCGGCAACTAATGAAAAACTGTTTTTT.